This T cell receptor (beta chain) was sequenced during a study of OX40 agonist ivuxolimab in advanced cancers. Context from the whole study: Ivuxolimab was an agonistic, fully human IgG2 monoclonal antibody directed against OX40 (CD134), a costimulatory receptor. Intravenous ivuxolimab was administered to patients every 2 weeks at six dose levels: 0.01, 0.1, 0.3, 1.5, 3 and 10 mg/kg. Of the approximately 50 patients in dose escalation, about 20 had hepatocellular carcinoma, approximately 15 had melanoma, 9 had renal cell carcinoma and 9 had head and neck cancer. A male proportion of under 85% and a mean age of 60 years, ranging from roughly 20 to 80, were recorded for the dose-escalation cohort. Prior anti-PD-1, anti-PD-L1 or anti-CTLA-4 therapy was permitted, and approximately 40% of dose-escalation patients had received checkpoint inhibitors. Three dose-escalation patients achieved partial responses, one with hepatocellular carcinoma and two with cutaneous melanoma. Peripheral TCRbeta sequencing was intended to test whether TCR sequence diversity was altered and clonal T-cell expansion was caused by ivuxolimab. The paper describes the monotherapy dose-escalation part (N = 52 patients) of the phase I trial of ivuxolimab. Results and caveats for the whole study, not just this receptor: The antigen specificity of the clonally expanded peripheral T cells was not determined. In partial responders in the 0.1-3.0 mg/kg groups, normalized peripheral clonal expansion was found to be among the lowest, especially among CD8+ T cells. After ivuxolimab, CD8+ T cells had more expanded clones than CD4+ T cells on average. Low levels of normalized T-cell clonal expansion were also seen in some patients who did not respond. At doses of 0.1 to 3.0 mg/kg, clonal expansion of both CD4+ and CD8+ blood T cells was observed from baseline to week 6.

To sequence the TCRbeta CDR3 region, genomic DNA was isolated from the sorted cells. The immunoSEQ Assay was used for sequencing of TCRbeta CDR3 regions. Not all clones reach the TCRdb copy of this immuneACCESS table, which keeps in-frame sequences only. Checked studies attribute under half of the gap to unresolved V genes and leave the rest unexplained. This sample gives 44,000 or so clones in total; around 80% of them show up just once. Under 7% of the sample rests with the top ten. There are a few counts of this clone. No cognate antigen has been identified for it. Base qualities are not recorded, but no much larger clone differs from it by a single base. At the junction V is shortened by 7 bases and J by 4 bases, with 17 bases in between. The CDR3 goes from the cysteine to the phenylalanine over 15 residues. The CDR3 DNA has 45 bases and is translated from base 1. As encoded in the germline V gene (reference sequence), CDR1 is SGHNT while CDR2 is YYREEE.

Patients with autoimmune disease history or receiving systemic immunosuppression were excluded from the trial. In every dose cohort, peripheral blood was drawn for TCR sequencing at baseline, cycle 4 day 1, and cycle 7 day 1. The samples were drawn from a first-in-human, open-label, multicenter phase I dose-escalation trial of ivuxolimab. The trial enrolled adults with locally advanced or metastatic head and neck squamous cell, hepatocellular, melanoma or renal cell carcinoma. Before TCR sequencing, CD4+ T cells and CD8+ T cells were sorted from peripheral blood as separate populations. The chain employs TRBV5-4 and TRBJ2-2, with the D gene uncertain. The sequenced sample was CD4+ or CD8+ T cells sorted from blood, obtained in a trial of the OX40 agonist ivuxolimab. This TCR came from an adult with an advanced solid tumor such as melanoma, head and neck, liver or kidney cancer. The CDR3 amino acid sequence is: CASYSNKGPTGELFF. The DNA reads as follows: TGTGCCAGCTATTCCAATAAAGGGCCCACCGGGGAGCTGTTTTTT.